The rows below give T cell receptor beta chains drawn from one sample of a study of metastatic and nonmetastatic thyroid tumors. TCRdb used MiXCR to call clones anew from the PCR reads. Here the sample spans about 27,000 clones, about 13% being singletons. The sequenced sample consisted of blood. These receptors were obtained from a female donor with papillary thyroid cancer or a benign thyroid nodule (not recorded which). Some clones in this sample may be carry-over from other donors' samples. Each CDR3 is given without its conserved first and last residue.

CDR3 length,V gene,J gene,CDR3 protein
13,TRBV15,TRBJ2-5,ATSRDSLYQETQY
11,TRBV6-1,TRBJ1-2,ASSRNNNYGYT
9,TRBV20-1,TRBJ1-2,SAAGDYCYT
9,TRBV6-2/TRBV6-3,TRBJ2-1,ASSIANEQF
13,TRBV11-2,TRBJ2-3,ASSLTGGGPDTQY
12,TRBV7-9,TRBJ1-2,ASSLATDTYGYT
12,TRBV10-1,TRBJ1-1,ASSEIAMYTEAF
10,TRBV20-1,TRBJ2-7,SARINTYEQY
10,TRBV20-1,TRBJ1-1,SARDGNTEAF
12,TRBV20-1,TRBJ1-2,STTLGQGIYGYT